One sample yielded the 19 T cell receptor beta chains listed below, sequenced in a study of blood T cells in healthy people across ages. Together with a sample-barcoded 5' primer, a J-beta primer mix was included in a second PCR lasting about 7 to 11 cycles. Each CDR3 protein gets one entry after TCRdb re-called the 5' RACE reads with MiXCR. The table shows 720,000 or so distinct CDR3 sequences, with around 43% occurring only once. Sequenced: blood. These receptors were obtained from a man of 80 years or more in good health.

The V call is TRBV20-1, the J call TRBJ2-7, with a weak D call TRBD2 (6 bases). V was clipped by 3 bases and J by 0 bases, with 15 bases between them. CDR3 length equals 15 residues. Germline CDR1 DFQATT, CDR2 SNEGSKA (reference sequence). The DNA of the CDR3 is TGCAGTGCTAGTATTCCCGTGGGAGGCTCCTACGAGCAGTACTTC. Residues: CSASIPVGGSYEQYF.

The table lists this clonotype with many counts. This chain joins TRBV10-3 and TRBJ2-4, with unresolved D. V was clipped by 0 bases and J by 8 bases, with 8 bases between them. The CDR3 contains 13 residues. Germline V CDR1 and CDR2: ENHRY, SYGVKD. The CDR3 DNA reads TGTGCCATCAGTGAGTCGATTAGGGACATTCAGTACTTC. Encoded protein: CAISESIRDIQYF.

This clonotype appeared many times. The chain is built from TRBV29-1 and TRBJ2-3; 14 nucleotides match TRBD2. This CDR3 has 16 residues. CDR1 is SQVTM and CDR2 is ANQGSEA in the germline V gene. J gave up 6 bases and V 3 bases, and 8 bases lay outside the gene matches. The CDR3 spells CSVERATSGGGDTQYF. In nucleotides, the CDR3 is TGCAGCGTTGAGAGGGCGACTAGCGGGGGGGGGGATACGCAGTATTTT.

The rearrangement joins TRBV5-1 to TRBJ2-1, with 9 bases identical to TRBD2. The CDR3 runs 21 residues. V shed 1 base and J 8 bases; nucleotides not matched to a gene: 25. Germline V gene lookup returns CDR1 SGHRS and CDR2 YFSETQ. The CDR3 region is CASSLRGRQGIAGGPVDEQFF. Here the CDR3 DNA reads TGCGCCAGCAGCTTGAGAGGGCGACAGGGCATCGCGGGAGGGCCGGTAGATGAGCAGTTCTTC.

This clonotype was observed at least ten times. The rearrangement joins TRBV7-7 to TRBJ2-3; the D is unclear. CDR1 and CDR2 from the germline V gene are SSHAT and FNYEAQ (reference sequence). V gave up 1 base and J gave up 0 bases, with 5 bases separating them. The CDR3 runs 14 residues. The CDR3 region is CASSLGQSTDTQYF. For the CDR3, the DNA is TGTGCCAGCAGCTTAGGTCAGAGCACAGATACGCAGTATTTT.

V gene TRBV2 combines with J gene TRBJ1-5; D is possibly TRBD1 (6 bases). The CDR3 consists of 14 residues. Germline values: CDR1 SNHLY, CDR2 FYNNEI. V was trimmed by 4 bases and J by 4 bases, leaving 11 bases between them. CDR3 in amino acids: CASSVRRGNQPQHF. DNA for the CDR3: TGTGCCAGCAGTGTACGGAGGGGGAATCAGCCCCAGCATTTT.

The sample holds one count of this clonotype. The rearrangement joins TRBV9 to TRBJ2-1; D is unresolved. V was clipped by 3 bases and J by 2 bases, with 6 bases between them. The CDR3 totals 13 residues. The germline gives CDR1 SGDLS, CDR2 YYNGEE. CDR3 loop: CASSGLTYNEQFF. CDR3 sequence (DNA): TGTGCCAGCAGCGGTCTTACCTACAATGAGCAGTTCTTC.

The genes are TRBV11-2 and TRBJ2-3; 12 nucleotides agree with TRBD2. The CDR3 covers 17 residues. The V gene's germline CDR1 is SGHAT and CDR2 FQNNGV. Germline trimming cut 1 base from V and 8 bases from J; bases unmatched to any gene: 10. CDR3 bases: TGTGCCAGCAGCTTAGGGCTAGCGGGAGGGCGAGTATCTACGCAGTATTTT. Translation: CASSLGLAGGRVSTQYF.

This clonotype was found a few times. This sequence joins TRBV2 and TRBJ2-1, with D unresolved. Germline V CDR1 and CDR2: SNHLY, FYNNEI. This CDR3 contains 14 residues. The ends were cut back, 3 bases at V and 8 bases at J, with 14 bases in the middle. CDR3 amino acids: CASSEGSAFYEQFF. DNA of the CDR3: TGTGCCAGCAGTGAGGGGTCGGCCTTCTATGAGCAGTTCTTC.

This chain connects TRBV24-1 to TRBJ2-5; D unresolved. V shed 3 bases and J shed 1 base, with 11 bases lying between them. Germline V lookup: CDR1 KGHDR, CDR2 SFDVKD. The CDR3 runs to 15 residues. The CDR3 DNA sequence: TGTGCCACCAGTGATGGCAGGCCCATCCAAGAGACCCAGTACTTC. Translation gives CATSDGRPIQETQYF.

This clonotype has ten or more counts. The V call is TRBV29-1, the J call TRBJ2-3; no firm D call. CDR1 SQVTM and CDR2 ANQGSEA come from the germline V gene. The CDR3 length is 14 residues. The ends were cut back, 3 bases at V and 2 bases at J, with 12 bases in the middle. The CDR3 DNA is TGCAGCGTTGATCACGTGAAATACACAGATACGCAGTATTTT. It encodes CSVDHVKYTDTQYF.

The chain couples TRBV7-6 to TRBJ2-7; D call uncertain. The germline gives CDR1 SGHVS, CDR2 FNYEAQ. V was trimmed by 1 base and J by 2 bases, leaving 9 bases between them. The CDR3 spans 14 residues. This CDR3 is CASSLGYYAYEQYF. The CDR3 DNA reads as TGTGCCAGCAGCTTAGGGTATTACGCCTACGAGCAGTACTTC. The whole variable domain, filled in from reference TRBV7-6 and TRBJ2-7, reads GAGVSQSPRYKVTKRGQDVALRCDPISGHVSLYWYRQALGQGPEFLTYFNYEAQQDKSGLPNDRFSAERPEGSISTLTIQRTEQRDSAMYRCASSLGYYAYEQYFGPGTRLTVT.

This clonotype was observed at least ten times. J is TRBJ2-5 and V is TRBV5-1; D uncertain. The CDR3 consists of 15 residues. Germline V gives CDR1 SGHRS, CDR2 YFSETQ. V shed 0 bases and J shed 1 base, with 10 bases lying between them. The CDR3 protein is CASSLVRRTQETQYF. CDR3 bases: TGCGCCAGCAGCTTGGTACGCAGGACCCAAGAGACCCAGTACTTC.

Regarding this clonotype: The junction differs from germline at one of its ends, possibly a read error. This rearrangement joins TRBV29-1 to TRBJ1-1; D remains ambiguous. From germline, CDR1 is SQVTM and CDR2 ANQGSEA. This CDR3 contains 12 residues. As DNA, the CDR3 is TGCAGCGTCACCCAAACGAACGCTGAGGCTTTCTTT. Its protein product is CSVTQTNAEAFF.

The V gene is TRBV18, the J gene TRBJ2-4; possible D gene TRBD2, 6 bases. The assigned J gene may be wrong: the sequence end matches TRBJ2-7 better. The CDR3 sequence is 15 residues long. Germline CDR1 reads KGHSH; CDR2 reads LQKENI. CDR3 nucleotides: TGTGCCAGCTCACCACGGGGCGGGGTGAACTACGAGCAGTACTTC. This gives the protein CASSPRGGVNYEQYF.

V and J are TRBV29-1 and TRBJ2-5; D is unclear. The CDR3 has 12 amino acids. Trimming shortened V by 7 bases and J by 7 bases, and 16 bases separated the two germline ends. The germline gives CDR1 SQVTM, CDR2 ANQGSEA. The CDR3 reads CSELASEGTQYF. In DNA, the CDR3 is TGCAGCGAACTCGCCTCAGAAGGGACCCAGTACTTC.

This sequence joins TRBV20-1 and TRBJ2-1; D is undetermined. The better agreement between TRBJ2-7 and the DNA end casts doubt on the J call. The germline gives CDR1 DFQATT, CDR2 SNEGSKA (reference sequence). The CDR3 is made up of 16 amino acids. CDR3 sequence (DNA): TGCAGTGCTAGAGATCCGGGCCGGAGCTCCTACAATGAGCAGTACTTC. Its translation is CSARDPGRSSYNEQYF.

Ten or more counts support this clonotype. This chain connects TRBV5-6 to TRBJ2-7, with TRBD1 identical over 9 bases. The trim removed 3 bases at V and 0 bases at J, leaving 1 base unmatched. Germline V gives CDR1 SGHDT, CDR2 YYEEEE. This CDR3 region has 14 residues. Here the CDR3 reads CASSWGQGSYEQYF. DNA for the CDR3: TGTGCCAGCAGCTGGGGACAGGGCTCCTACGAGCAGTACTTC.

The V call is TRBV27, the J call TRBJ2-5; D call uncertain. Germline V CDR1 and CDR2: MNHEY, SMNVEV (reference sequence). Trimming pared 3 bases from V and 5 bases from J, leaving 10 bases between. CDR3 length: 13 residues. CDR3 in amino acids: CASSFGVWETQYF. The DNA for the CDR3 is TGTGCCAGCAGTTTCGGAGTGTGGGAGACCCAGTACTTC.